The next 25 T cell receptor beta chains were all read from a single sample in a study of Tregs in tolerant kidney transplant recipients. Sequencing was performed with immunoSEQ multiplex PCR; in TCRdb, only in-frame clones are kept and a portion is missing. The sample holds about 73,000 clones, 80% to 95% seen once. The material was Tregs from blood, obtained before the transplant. The receptors derive from a human donor who received a combined kidney and bone marrow transplant.

The chain is built from TRBV18 and TRBJ2-2; D gene ambiguous. Germline CDR1 KGHSH, CDR2 LQKENI. With 5 bases removed from V and 3 bases from J, the gap between germline ends came to 4 bases. The CDR3 is 12 residues long. The CDR3 reads CASSSYTGELFF. DNA of the CDR3: TGTGCCAGCTCATCTTACACCGGGGAGCTGTTTTTT.

V and J are TRBV5-4 and TRBJ2-2; D call uncertain. With 5 bases removed from V and 0 bases from J, the gap between germline ends came to 8 bases. The CDR3 covers 14 residues. Germline V lookup: CDR1 SGHNT, CDR2 YYREEE (reference sequence). The CDR3 nucleotides read TGTGCCAGCAGGCTATCCCCGAACACCGGGGAGCTGTTTTTT. It codes for CASRLSPNTGELFF.

The rearrangement uses TRBV29-1 and TRBJ2-1, with 15 bases lining up with TRBD2. The germline CDR1 and CDR2 sequences are SQVTM and ANQGSEA. V gave up 4 bases and J gave up 0 bases; unmatched junction bases: 13. The CDR3 totals 20 residues. CDR3 loop: CSVAYPGTSGRTSSYNEQFF. CDR3 sequence (DNA): TGCAGCGTTGCCTATCCCGGGACTAGCGGGAGGACGAGCTCCTACAATGAGCAGTTCTTC.

The chain combines TRBV7-9 with TRBJ2-7, with no clear D. The germline V gene encodes CDR1 SEHNR and CDR2 FQNEAQ (reference sequence). This CDR3 is built from 13 residues. V lost 4 bases and J lost 3, with 10 bases in between. The CDR3 loop reads CASSSQPNYEQYF. In DNA, the CDR3 is TGTGCCAGCAGCTCCCAACCCAACTACGAGCAGTACTTC.

V is TRBV5-1 and J is TRBJ2-3, with 8 bases identical to TRBD1. The germline gives CDR1 SGHRS, CDR2 YFSETQ. V gave up 7 bases and J gave up 2 bases; unmatched junction bases: 9. This CDR3 comprises 15 residues. In DNA, the CDR3 is TGCGCCAGCGCCTTAGGGACAGGTCCCACAGATACGCAGTATTTT. Protein sequence: CASALGTGPTDTQYF.

This rearrangement joins TRBV6-6 to TRBJ1-1; D unresolved. Germline V gives CDR1 MNHNY, CDR2 SVGAGI (reference sequence). V lost 2 bases and J 6 bases, leaving 10 bases between the germline ends. CDR3 length: 13 residues. CDR3 sequence (DNA): TGTGCCAGCAGTTACGCGCTACGGTCTGAAGCTTTCTTT. Translating it yields CASSYALRSEAFF.

The V gene is TRBV11-2, the J gene TRBJ2-7; 10 positions agree with TRBD2. V dropped 5 bases and J dropped 1; count of bases not matched to a gene: 11. The germline V gene encodes CDR1 SGHAT and CDR2 FQNNGV. CDR3 length: 17 residues. This chain's CDR3 is CASSRSGRGRLSYEQYF. The CDR3 coding sequence is TGTGCCAGCAGCAGGAGCGGGAGGGGGCGCCTATCCTACGAGCAGTACTTC.

This clone was counted a few times. The chain has TRBV14 and TRBJ2-7; perhaps TRBD2 as D (6 bases). V was cut by 4 bases and J by 5 bases, with 12 bases left in between. This CDR3 region has 13 residues. The germline V gene has CDR1 SGHDN and CDR2 FVKESK. The CDR3 nucleotides are TGTGCCAGCAGCCGGCGGGGCGCTCACGAGCAGTACTTC. Translated: CASSRRGAHEQYF.

The genes are TRBV10-3 and TRBJ1-3, with TRBD1 matching 7 bases. V trimming: 4 bases; J trimming: 4 bases; junction bases outside the gene matches: 1. The V gene's germline CDR1 is ENHRY and CDR2 SYGVKD. The CDR3 runs to 13 residues. The CDR3 spells CAISGQGGNTIYF. CDR3 in DNA: TGTGCCATCAGTGGACAGGGAGGAAACACCATATATTTT.

This clone is a singleton in its sample. V usage is TRBV5-1 and J usage is TRBJ2-6; D remains unclear. Trimming stripped 4 bases from V and 0 bases from J, with 14 bases between. The CDR3 covers 17 residues. In germline, CDR1 is SGHRS, CDR2 YFSETQ. The CDR3 DNA sequence: TGCGCCAGCAGCACCCAACGGCTCTACTCTGGGGCCAACGTCCTGACTTTC. Amino acids: CASSTQRLYSGANVLTF.

This sequence joins TRBV6-1 and TRBJ2-7; 8 positions match TRBD1. The J segment lost 6 bases and the V segment lost 2 bases, leaving 6 bases of the junction unmatched. Per germline, CDR1 MNHNS and CDR2 SASEGT. The CDR3 is made up of 14 amino acids. CDR3 nucleotides: TGTGCCAGCAGTGAACAGGGGGCCGCGGCCGAGCAGTACTTC. This sequence encodes CASSEQGAAAEQYF.

The chain is built from TRBV18 and TRBJ1-1; TRBD1 aligns across 8 bases. The V gene's germline CDR1 is KGHSH and CDR2 LQKENI. V lost 4 bases and J lost 1; bases outside the gene matches: 2. This CDR3 comprises 14 residues. The CDR3 bases are TGTGCCAGCTCACTAGGACAGGGGAACACTGAAGCTTTCTTT. It is translated as CASSLGQGNTEAFF.

The rearrangement joins TRBV2 to TRBJ2-1; 7 nucleotides align to TRBD1. The CDR3 extends over 15 amino acids. V trimming: 4 bases; J trimming: 3 bases; junction bases outside the gene matches: 6. In germline, CDR1 is SNHLY, CDR2 FYNNEI. CDR3 residues: CASSARTGVYNEQFF. Written as DNA, the CDR3 is TGTGCCAGCAGTGCCCGGACAGGAGTCTACAATGAGCAGTTCTTC. The whole variable domain, remainder taken from reference TRBV2 and TRBJ2-1, is EPEVTQTPSHQVTQMGQEVILRCVPISNHLYFYWYRQILGQKVEFLVSFYNNEISEKSEIFDDQFSVERPDGSNFTLKIRSTKLEDSAMYFCASSARTGVYNEQFFGPGTRLTVL.

The gene calls are TRBV21-1 and TRBJ2-7; the listed D gene, TRBD1, was not tested against the DNA. TRBV21-1 is reported as a pseudogene. CDR3 length equals 14 residues. The CDR3: CASSGTMSSYEQYF. The CDR3, as DNA: TGTGCCAGCAGCGGGACAATGAGCTCCTACGAGCAGTACTTC.

The rearrangement joins TRBV5-4 to TRBJ2-3; D is possibly TRBD2 (6 bases). Between the trimmed V and J ends, which lost 0 bases and 4 bases, there was a span of 12 bases. Germline CDR1 and CDR2: SGHNT and YYREEE (reference sequence). The CDR3 extends over 15 amino acids. The CDR3 nucleotides read TGTGCCAGCAGCTTGGGTGGCGGGAATGCAGATACGCAGTATTTT. This codes for CASSLGGGNADTQYF.

The chain employs TRBV4-3 and TRBJ2-2, with D possibly being TRBD1 (5 bases). V was clipped by 8 bases and J by 5 bases, with 24 bases between them. This CDR3 has 17 residues. CDR1 and CDR2 (germline): LGHNA, YSLEER. The CDR3 is CASVPAAYRGGTGELFF. The CDR3 DNA reads TGCGCCAGCGTTCCCGCAGCCTATAGGGGTGGGACCGGGGAGCTGTTTTTT.

The chain employs TRBV5-3 and TRBJ1-4, with 7 bases that match TRBD1. TRBV5-3 is an ORF; its function is uncertain. This CDR3 has 17 amino acids. V lost 1 base and J lost 4; bases outside the gene matches: 10. For the CDR3, the DNA is TGTGCCAGAAGCTTGTGTATCGACAGGGACTGTAATGAAAAACTGTTTTTT. This translates into CARSLCIDRDCNEKLFF.

This chain joins TRBV5-1 and TRBJ2-1; D may be TRBD2 (6 bases). This CDR3 comprises 15 residues. The V gene lost 0 bases and the J gene lost 8 bases, with 15 bases spanning the gap. Per the germline V gene, CDR1 is SGHRS and CDR2 is YFSETQ. CDR3: CASSLVPGVFDEQFF. The CDR3 coding sequence is TGCGCCAGCAGCTTGGTGCCGGGAGTGTTCGATGAGCAGTTCTTC.

V is TRBV9 and J is TRBJ2-2, with TRBD2 matching over 9 bases. The CDR3 covers 16 residues. Germline CDR1 SGDLS, CDR2 YYNGEE. V gave up 4 bases and J gave up 6 bases; unmatched junction bases: 10. DNA for the CDR3: TGTGCCAGCAGCCCCCGGGGTAGCGGGAGTTCCGGGGAGCTGTTTTTT. Residues: CASSPRGSGSSGELFF.

This chain connects TRBV28 to TRBJ2-3, with TRBD2 matching 10 bases. The V and J ends lost 8 bases and 0 bases, in that order; junction bases with no gene match: 2. Germline CDR1 MDHEN, CDR2 SYDVKM. This CDR3 is built from 14 residues. This CDR3 reads CASATSGSTDTQYF. CDR3 sequence (DNA): TGTGCCAGCGCGACTAGCGGGAGCACAGATACGCAGTATTTT.

This rearrangement joins TRBV7-9 to TRBJ2-1, with 10 bases lining up with TRBD2. The V gene end was trimmed by 4 bases and the J gene end by 7 bases; junction bases not matched to a gene: 7. Germline loops: CDR1 SEHNR, CDR2 FQNEAQ (reference sequence). There are 15 residues in the CDR3. CDR3 DNA: TGTGCCAGCAGCTGGCGGCTAGCGGGAGATAATGAGCAGTTCTTC. Translation gives CASSWRLAGDNEQFF.

The chain uses TRBV7-9 and TRBJ2-7; either TRBD1 or TRBD2 may fit D (5 bases each). Trimming cost V 0 bases and J 7 bases, with 10 bases left between them. The CDR3 extends over 13 amino acids. Germline V gene data show CDR1 as SEHNR and CDR2 as FQNEAQ (reference sequence). CDR3 DNA sequence: TGTGCCAGCAGCTTAGCGGGGGACCGGGAGCAGTACTTC. This sequence encodes CASSLAGDREQYF.

The chain couples TRBV30 to TRBJ2-1; 7 bases are a match to TRBD2. V was pared by 2 bases and J by 12 bases, with 10 bases of the junction left unmatched. Germline CDR1 and CDR2: GTSNPN and SVGIG (reference sequence). This CDR3 has 13 amino acids. Written as DNA, the CDR3 is TGTGCCTGGAGTCCCCTAGCGGCGGTGCGGCAGTTCTTC. Its protein is CAWSPLAAVRQFF.

This clone was observed once. The chain joins TRBV28 to TRBJ1-5; no firm D call. CDR3 length: 12 amino acids. Germline V gives CDR1 MDHEN, CDR2 SYDVKM. V was clipped by 7 bases and J by 4 bases, with 8 bases between them. Here the CDR3 reads CASKRSNQPQHF. In nucleotides, the CDR3 is TGTGCCAGCAAGAGGAGTAATCAGCCCCAGCATTTT.

This clone was recorded once. The rearrangement links TRBV19 to TRBJ2-1, with 9 bases aligning to TRBD2. The CDR3 runs 18 residues. V shed 7 bases and J 0 bases; nucleotides not matched to a gene: 13. From germline, CDR1 is LNHDA and CDR2 SQIVND (reference sequence). CDR3 nucleotide sequence: TGTGCCAGTACCCCAGGAGCGGGAGGACCCAGCTCCTACAATGAGCAGTTCTTC. Encoded protein: CASTPGAGGPSSYNEQFF.